The 5 T cell receptor beta chains presented below share a single source sample, sequenced in a study of blood T cell repertoires in COVID-19. Sequencing was performed with immunoSEQ multiplex PCR; in TCRdb, only in-frame clones are kept and a portion is missing. The data contain roughly 26,000 clones, about nine tenths of them seen just once; the ten biggest clones take up around 25%. Sample: peripheral blood. The source is a human donor with active COVID-19. The donor label of this sample is uncertain.

The chain is built from TRBV4-1 and TRBJ2-7, with D possibly TRBD2 on 5 matching bases. Per the germline V gene, CDR1 is MGHRA and CDR2 is YSYEKL. The V and J ends lost 0 bases and 4 bases respectively, with 16 bases between them. The CDR3 is 16 residues long. For the CDR3, the DNA is TGCGCCAGCAGCCAAGAGGTGGGGAGTCCTGTATACGAGCAGTACTTC. Protein: CASSQEVGSPVYEQYF.

To note about this clone: At one boundary the junction diverges from the germline segment, which might be a read error. V and J are TRBV18 and TRBJ2-2, with D possibly TRBD1 on 6 matching bases. Per the germline V gene, CDR1 is KGHSH and CDR2 is LQKENI. The CDR3 has 13 residues. In DNA, the CDR3 is TGTGCCAGCTCACCGGGACATTACCGGGGAGCTGTTTTT. Translated, it gives CASSPGHYRGAVF. Together with reference TRBV18 and TRBJ2-2, the CDR3 gives the full variable domain: NAGVMQNPRHLVRRRGQEARLRCSPMKGHSHVYWYRQLPEEGLKFMVYLQKENIIDESGMPKERFSAEFPKEGPSILRIQQVVRGDSAAYFCASSPGHYRGAVFGEGSRLTVL.

The chain is built from TRBV6-5 and TRBJ1-5; D is uncertain. CDR1 is MNHEY, CDR2 SVGAGI, per germline. V was cut by 4 bases and J by 0 bases, with 4 bases left in between. This CDR3 is 13 amino acids long. CDR3 amino acids: CASSSYSNQPQHF. In nucleotides, the CDR3 is TGTGCCAGCAGTTCTTATAGCAATCAGCCCCAGCATTTT.

The V gene is TRBV3-1 (or the pseudogene TRBV3-2), the J gene TRBJ2-3; 8 bases match TRBD2. The CDR3 covers 17 residues. V dropped 0 bases and J dropped 1; count of bases not matched to a gene: 6. The germline CDR1 and CDR2 sequences are LGHDT and YNNKEL (reference sequence). CDR3 bases: TGTGCCAGCAGCCAAGATGGAAGGCGGGGGGGCACAGATACGCAGTATTTT. Protein product: CASSQDGRRGGTDTQYF.

The V gene is TRBV6-2 or TRBV6-3, the J gene TRBJ1-5; D might be TRBD1 (6 bases). Trimming pared 5 bases from V and 7 bases from J, leaving 30 bases between. The germline V gene encodes CDR1 MNHEY and CDR2 SVGEGT. This CDR3 region has 19 residues. CDR3 in amino acids: CASSIQGSFLVLGWQPQHF. The DNA of the CDR3 is TGTGCCAGCAGTATACAGGGATCCTTCTTGGTGCTAGGCTGGCAGCCCCAGCATTTT.